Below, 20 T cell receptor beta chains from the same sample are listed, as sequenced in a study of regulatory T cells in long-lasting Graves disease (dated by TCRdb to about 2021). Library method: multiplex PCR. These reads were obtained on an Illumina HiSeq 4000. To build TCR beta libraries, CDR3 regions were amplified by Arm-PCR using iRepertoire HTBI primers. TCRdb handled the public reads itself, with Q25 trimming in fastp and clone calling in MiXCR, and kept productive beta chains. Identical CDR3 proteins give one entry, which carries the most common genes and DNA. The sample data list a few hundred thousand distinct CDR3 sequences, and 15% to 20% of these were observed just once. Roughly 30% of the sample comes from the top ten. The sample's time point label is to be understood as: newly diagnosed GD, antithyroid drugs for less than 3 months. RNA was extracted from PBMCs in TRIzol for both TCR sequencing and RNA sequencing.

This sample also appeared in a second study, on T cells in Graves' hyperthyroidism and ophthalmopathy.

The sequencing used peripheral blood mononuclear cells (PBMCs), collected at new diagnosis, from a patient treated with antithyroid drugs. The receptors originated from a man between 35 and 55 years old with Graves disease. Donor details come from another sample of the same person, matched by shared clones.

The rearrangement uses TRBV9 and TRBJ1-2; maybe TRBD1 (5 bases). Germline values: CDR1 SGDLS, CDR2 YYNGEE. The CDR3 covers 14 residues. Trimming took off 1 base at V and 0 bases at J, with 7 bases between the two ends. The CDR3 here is CASSVRGTNYGYTF. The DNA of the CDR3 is TGTGCCAGCAGCGTAAGGGGAACTAACTATGGCTACACCTTC.

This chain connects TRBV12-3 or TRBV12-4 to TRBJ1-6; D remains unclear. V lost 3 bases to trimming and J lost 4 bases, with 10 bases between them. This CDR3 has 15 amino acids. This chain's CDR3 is CASSLGKSYNSPLHF. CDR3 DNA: TGTGCCAGCAGTTTGGGGAAGAGTTATAATTCACCCCTCCACTTT.

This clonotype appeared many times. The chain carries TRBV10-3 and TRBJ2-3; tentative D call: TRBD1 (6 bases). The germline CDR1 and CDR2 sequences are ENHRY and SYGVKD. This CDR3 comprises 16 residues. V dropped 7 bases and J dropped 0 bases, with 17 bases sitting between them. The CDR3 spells CAIKNNRAASTDTQYF. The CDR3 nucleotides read TGTGCCATCAAAAACAACAGGGCCGCTAGCACAGATACGCAGTATTTT.

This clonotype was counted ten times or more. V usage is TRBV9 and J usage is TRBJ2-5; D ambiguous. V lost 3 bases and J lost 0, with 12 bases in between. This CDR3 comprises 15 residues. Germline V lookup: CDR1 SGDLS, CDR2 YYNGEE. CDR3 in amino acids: CASSAPAGNQETQYF. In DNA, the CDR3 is TGTGCCAGCAGCGCCCCGGCCGGAAACCAAGAGACCCAGTACTTC.

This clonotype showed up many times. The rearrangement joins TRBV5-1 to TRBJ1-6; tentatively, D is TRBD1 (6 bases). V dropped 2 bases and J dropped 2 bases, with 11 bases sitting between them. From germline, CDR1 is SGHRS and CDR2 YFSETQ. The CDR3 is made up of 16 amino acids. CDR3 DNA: TGCGCCAGCAGCTTTGGGGGCGCGGCCTATAATTCACCCCTCCACTTT. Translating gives CASSFGGAAYNSPLHF.

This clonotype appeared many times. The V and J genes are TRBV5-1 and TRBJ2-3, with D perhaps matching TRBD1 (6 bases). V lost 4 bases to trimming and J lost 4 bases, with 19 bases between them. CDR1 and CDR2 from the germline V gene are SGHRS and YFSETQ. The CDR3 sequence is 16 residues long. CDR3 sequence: CASSATGTRGADTQYF. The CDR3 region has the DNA TGCGCCAGCAGCGCCACCGGGACCAGGGGCGCAGATACGCAGTATTTT.

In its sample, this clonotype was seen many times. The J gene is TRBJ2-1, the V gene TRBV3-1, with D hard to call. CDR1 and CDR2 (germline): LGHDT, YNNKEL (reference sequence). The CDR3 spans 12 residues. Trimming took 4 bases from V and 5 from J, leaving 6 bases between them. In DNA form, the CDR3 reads TGTGCCAGCAGCCTTAAGAACAATGAGCAGTTCTTC. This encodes CASSLKNNEQFF.

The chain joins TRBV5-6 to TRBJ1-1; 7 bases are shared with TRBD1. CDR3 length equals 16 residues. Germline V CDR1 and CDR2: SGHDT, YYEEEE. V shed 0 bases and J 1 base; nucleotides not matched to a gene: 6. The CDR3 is CASSLERGHGNTEAFF. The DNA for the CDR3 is TGTGCCAGCAGCTTGGAAAGGGGGCACGGGAACACTGAAGCTTTCTTT.

The CDR3 region is CATSDPRQGIYEQYF. For the CDR3, the DNA is TGTGCCACCAGTGACCCCAGACAGGGGATCTACGAGCAGTACTTC. The chain links TRBV24-1 to TRBJ2-7; 8 bases line up with TRBD1. Per the germline V gene, CDR1 is KGHDR and CDR2 is SFDVKD. V was pared by 4 bases and J by 3 bases, with 7 bases of the junction left unmatched. The CDR3 totals 15 residues.

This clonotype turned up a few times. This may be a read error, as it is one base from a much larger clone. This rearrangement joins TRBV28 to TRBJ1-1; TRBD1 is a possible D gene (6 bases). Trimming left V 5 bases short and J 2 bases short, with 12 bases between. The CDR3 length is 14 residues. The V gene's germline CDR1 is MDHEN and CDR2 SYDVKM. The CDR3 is CASSRMTGNTEAFF. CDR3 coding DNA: TGTGCCAGCAGTCGGATGACAGGAAACACTGAAGCTTTCTTT.

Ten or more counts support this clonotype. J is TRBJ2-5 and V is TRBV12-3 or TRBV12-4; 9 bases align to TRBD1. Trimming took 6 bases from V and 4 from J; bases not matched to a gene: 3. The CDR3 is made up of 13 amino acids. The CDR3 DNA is TGTGCCAGCAGAACAGGGGGCGTAGAGACCCAGTACTTC. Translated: CASRTGGVETQYF.

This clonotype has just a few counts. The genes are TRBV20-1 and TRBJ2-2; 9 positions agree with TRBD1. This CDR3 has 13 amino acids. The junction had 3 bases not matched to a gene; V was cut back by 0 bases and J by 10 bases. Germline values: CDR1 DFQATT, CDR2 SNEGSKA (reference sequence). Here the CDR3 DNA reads TGCAGTGCTAGAGAACAGGGGGCGCCGGAGCTGTTTTTT. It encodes CSAREQGAPELFF.

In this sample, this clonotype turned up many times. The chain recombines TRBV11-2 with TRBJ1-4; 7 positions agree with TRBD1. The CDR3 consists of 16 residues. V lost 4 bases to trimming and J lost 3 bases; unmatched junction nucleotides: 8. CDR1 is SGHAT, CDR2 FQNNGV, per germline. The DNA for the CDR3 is TGTGCCAGCAGCTATAGCACCGGGACAGCTAATGAAAAACTGTTTTTT. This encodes CASSYSTGTANEKLFF. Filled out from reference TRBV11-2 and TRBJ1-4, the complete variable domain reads EAGVAQSPRYKIIEKRQSVAFWCNPISGHATLYWYQQILGQGPKLLIQFQNNGVVDDSQLPKDRFSAERLKGVDSTLKIQPAKLEDSAVYLCASSYSTGTANEKLFFGSGTQLSVL.

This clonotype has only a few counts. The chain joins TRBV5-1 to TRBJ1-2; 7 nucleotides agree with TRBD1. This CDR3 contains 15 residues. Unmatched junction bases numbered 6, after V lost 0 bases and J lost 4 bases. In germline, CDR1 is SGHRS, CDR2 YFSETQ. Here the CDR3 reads CASSLGGTDTYGYTF. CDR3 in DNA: TGCGCCAGCAGCTTGGGTGGGACAGACACCTATGGCTACACCTTC. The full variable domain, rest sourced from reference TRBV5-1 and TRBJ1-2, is KAGVTQTPRYLIKTRGQQVTLSCSPISGHRSVSWYQQTPGQGLQFLFEYFSETQRNKGNFPGRFSGRQFSNSRSEMNVSTLELGDSALYLCASSLGGTDTYGYTFGSGTRLTVV.

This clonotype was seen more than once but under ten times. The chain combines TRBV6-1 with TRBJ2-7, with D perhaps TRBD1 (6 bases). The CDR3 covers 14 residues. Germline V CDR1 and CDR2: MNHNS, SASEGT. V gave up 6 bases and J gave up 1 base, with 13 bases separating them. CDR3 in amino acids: CASRVFQGSYEQYF. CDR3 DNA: TGTGCCAGCAGGGTGTTCCAGGGGTCCTACGAGCAGTACTTC.

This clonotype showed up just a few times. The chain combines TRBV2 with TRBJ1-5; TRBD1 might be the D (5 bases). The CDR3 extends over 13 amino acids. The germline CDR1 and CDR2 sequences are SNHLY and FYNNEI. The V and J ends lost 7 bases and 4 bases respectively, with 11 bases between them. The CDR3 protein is CASTQGWNQPQHF. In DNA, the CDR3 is TGTGCCAGCACCCAGGGTTGGAATCAGCCCCAGCATTTT.

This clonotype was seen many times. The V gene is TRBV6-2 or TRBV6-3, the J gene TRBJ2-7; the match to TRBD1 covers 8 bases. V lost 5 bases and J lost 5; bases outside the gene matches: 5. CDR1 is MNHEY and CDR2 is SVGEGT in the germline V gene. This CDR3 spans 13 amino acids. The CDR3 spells CASSQRTGNEQYF. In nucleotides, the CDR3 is TGTGCCAGCAGTCAACGGACAGGGAACGAGCAGTACTTC.

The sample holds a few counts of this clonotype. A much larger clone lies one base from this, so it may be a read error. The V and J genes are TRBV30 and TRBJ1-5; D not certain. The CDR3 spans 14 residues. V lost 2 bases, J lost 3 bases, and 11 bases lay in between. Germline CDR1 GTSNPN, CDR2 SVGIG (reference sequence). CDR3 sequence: CAWSRVRVNQPQHF. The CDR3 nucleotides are TGTGCCTGGAGTCGGGTCAGAGTCAATCAGCCCCAGCATTTT.

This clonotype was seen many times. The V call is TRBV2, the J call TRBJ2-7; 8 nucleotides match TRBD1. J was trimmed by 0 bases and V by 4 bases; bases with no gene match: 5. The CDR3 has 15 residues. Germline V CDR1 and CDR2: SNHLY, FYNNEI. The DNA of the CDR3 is TGTGCCAGCAGTGTGGACAGGGAATACTCCTACGAGCAGTACTTC. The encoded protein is CASSVDREYSYEQYF.

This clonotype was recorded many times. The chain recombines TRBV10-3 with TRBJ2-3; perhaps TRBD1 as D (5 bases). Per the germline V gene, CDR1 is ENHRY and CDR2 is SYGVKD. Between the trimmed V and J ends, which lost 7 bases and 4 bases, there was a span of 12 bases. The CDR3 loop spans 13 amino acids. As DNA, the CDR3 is TGTGCCATCATGGGGCAGGGCCCAGATACGCAGTATTTT. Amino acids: CAIMGQGPDTQYF.